A single T cell receptor beta chain is shown here with its context. Its antigen remains unknown. This sample stems from a study of CXCR3-negative and CXCR3-positive naive CD8 T cells. Libraries of TRB cDNA were made by 5' RACE and carried UMIs. Each CDR3 protein gets one entry in TCRdb, which reprocessed the 5' RACE reads and gives no DNA. This table holds some 130,000 distinct CDR3 sequences. Cells that were CD45RO-CCR7+CD27+CD95- constituted naive CD8+ T cells. Regarding the study as a whole: Naive cells that were CXCR3-positive had more hydrophobic TRB CDR3s (compared with CXCR3-negative naive cells). Memory cells showed distinct TRBV-TRBJ patterns, while the two naive subsets matched.

The sequence came from a human donor in good health. Some clones in this sample may be carry-over from other donors' samples. Sequenced: naive CXCR3- CD8+ T cells from blood. Subset: CD45RO-CCR7+CD27+CD95- naive CD8+ T cells lacking CXCR3 (TNR3-).

This chain's CDR3 is CASSHGTASYEQYF. The gene calls are TRBV28 and TRBJ2-7; TCRdb lists TRBD2, though no DNA is available to test this call. CDR1 is MDHEN, CDR2 SYDVKM, per germline. The CDR3 is made up of 14 amino acids.